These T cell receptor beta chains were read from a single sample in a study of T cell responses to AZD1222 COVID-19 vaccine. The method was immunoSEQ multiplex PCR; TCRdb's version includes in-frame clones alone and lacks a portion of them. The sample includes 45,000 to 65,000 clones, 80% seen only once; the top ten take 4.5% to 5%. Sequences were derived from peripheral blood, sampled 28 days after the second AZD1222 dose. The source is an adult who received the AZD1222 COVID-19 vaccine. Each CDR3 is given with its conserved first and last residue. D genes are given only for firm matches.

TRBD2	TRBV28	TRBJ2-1	CASSSLAGGRYEQFF
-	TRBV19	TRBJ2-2	CASSISGQQLAGGYTGELFF
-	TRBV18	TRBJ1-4	CASSRSSGINEKLFF
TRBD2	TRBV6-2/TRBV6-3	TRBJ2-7	CASSSPTSGNQIYEQYF
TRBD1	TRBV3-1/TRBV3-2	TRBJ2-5	CASSQAGGLAGGTQYF
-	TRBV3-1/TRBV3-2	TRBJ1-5	CASSGQGSQPQHF
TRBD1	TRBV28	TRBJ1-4	CASSPGTAGYEKLFF
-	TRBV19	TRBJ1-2	CASSPQSYGYTF
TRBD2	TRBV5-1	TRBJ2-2	CASSPTSGSVAGELFF
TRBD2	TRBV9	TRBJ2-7	CASSPGTSGYEQYF
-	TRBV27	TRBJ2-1	CASSSLGGDEQFF
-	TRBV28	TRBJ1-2	CASSSPPQGNYGYTF
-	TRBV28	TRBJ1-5	CASRESNQPQHF
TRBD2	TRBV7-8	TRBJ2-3	CASSYRTSGKSSTDTQYF
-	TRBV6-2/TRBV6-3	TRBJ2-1	CASSYTRDSSSYNEQFF
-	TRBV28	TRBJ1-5	CASSLPGDQPQHF
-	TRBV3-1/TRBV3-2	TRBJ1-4	CASSPWTREKLFF
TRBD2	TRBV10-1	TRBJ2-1	CASSDGSAGVNEQFF
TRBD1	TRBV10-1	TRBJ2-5	CASRRTGMETQYF
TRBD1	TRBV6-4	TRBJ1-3	CASSDQGTALSGNTIYF
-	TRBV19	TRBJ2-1	CASSIGGSGSYNEQFF
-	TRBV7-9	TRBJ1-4	CASSSVLRGEKLFF
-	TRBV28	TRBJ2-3	CASSGLAPTFLRSITSTDTQYF
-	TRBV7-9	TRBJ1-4	CASSPQNNNEKLFF
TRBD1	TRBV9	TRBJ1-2	CASSVHRDRERFKSFYTF
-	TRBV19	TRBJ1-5	CASSISGYSNQPQHF
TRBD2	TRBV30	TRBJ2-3	CAWSVGTSGSVDTQYF
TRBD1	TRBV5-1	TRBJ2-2	CASSLAGTVTGELFF
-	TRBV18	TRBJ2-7	CASSPQGTTYEQYF
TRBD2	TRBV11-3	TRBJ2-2	CASSLDLPAGGTGELFF
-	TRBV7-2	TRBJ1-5	CASSLDYNQPQHF
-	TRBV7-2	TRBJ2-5	CASSLQETQYF
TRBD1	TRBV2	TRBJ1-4	CASSGQGPNEKLFF
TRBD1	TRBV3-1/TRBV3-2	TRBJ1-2	CASSQGAGTVYGYTF
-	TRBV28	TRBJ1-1	CATLRTSGEAFF
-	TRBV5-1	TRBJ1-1	CASSLGPPGEAFF
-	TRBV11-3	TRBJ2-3	CASSLSSFTDTQYF
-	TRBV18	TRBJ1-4	CASSPGGGIEKLFF
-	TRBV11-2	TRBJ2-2	CASSFERTNTGELFF
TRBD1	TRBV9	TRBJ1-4	CASSSSGGGAGEKLFF
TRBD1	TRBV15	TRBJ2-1	CATSRAGTGANEQFF